A single TCR beta chain is shown here with its context. Its antigen is not identified. These data belong to a study of T cell responses to AZD1222 COVID-19 vaccine. Pooled samples include second doses given at about 4 or 12 weeks. This table comes from immunoSEQ multiplex PCR, and its TCRdb copy is limited to in-frame clones, with some not included. The sample lists around 96,000 clones; about 89% were seen once. V was cut by 7 bases and J by 6 bases, with 18 bases left in between. CDR3 length: 15 amino acids. Germline values: CDR1 MDHEN, CDR2 SYDVKM. Study outcomes and limitations: Most donors were white British, females outnumbered males, and clonal diversity was possibly underestimated.

The receptor was isolated from an adult who received the AZD1222 COVID-19 vaccine. The V call is TRBV28, the J call TRBJ1-4; no clear D gene. The sample here was peripheral blood, taken 28 days after the second AZD1222 dose. The CDR3 spells CASNLSPGTYEKLFF. CDR3 nucleotides: TGTGCCAGCAACTTATCCCCCGGCACGTATGAAAAACTGTTTTTT.